This TCR beta chain was documented in a study of beta chain features in type 1 diabetes. Overall study findings and caveats: Since sequencing was performed on cDNA, cells with high TCR expression could be over-represented.

As for this clone: Its antigen remains unknown.

The CDR3 is 16 amino acids. Per the germline V gene, CDR1 is MNHEY and CDR2 is SMNVEV (reference sequence). J gave up 2 bases and V 2 bases, and 6 bases lay outside the gene matches. Reverse transcribing all isolated RNA meant expressed TCRB transcripts were sequenced. Sequenced by immunoSEQ multiplex PCR; TCRdb stores in-frame clones only, minus some. Of 350,000 to 400,000 clones listed, over 12% are singletons. The clonotype comes from a young woman in good health. The chain links TRBV27 to TRBJ2-3, with TRBD1 matching over 8 bases. Sequencing input: naive CD4+ T cells from blood. The CDR3 is CASSLQGAQLTDTQYF. CDR3 nucleotide sequence: TGTGCCAGCAGTTTACAGGGGGCCCAACTCACAGATACGCAGTATTTT.